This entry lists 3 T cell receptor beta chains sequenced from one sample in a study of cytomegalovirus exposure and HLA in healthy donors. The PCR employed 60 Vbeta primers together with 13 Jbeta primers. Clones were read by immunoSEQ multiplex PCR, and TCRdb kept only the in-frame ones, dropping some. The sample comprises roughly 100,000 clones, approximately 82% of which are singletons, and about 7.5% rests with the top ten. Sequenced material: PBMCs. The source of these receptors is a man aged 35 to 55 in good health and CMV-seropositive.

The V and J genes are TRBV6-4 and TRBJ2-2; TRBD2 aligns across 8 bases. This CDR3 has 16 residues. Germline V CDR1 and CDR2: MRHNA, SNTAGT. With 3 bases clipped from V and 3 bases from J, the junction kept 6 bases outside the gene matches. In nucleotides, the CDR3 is TGTGCCAGCAGTGAAGTCTCGACTAGCGACACCGGGGAGCTGTTTTTT. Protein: CASSEVSTSDTGELFF.

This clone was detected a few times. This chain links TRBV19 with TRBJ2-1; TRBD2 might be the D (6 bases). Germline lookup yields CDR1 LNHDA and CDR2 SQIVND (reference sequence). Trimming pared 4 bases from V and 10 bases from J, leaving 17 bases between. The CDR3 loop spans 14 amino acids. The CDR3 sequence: CASSSLGLAQEQFF. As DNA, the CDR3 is TGTGCCAGTAGTAGCCTCGGTCTAGCGCAGGAGCAGTTCTTC.

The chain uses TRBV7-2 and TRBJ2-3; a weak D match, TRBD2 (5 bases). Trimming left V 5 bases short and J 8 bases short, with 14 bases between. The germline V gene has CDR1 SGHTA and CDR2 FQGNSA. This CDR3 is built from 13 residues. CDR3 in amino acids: CASSGGLSSTQYF. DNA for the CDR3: TGTGCCAGCAGCGGAGGCTTGAGTTCTACGCAGTATTTT. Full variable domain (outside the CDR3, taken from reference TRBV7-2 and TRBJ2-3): GAGVSQSPSNKVTEKGKDVELRCDPISGHTALYWYRQSLGQGLEFLIYFQGNSAPDKSGLPSDRFSAERTGGSVSTLTIQRTQQEDSAVYLCASSGGLSSTQYFGPGTRLTVL.